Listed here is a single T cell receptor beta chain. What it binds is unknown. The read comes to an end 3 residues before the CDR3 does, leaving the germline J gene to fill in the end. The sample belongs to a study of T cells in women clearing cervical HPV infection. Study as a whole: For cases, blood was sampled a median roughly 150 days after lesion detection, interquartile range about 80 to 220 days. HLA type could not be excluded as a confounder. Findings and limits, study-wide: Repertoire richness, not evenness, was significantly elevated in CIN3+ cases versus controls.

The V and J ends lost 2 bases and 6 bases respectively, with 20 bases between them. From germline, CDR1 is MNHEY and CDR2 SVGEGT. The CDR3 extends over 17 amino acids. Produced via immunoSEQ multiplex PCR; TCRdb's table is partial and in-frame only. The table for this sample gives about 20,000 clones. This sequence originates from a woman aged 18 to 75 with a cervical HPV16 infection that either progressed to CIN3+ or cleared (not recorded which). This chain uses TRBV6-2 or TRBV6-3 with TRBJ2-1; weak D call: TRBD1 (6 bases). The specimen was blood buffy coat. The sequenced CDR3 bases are TGTGCCAGCAGTTACAGAATCACAGGGCAAAGACCCAATGAG. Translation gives CASSYRITGQRPNE. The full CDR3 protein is CASSYRITGQRPNEQFF.